The clone carrying this T cell receptor beta chain occurred once. Antigen: not known. The data stem from a study of cytomegalovirus exposure and HLA in healthy donors. Findings and caveats of the study: Later analysis identified a missense DCLRE1C variant that was linked to TCR beta V- and J-gene trimming.

Germline V CDR1 and CDR2: MDHEN, SYDVKM. This CDR3 has 13 amino acids. V was shortened by 5 bases and J by 4 bases, with 12 bases between the two germline ends. PCR amplification relied on 60 Vbeta primers (plus 13 Jbeta primers). Measured with immunoSEQ multiplex PCR; TCRdb has only the in-frame clones, and not every one. The data hold roughly 150,000 clones, with 80% to 90% observed a single time. This receptor was obtained from a woman between 18 and 29 years old in good health and CMV-seronegative. Sequenced sample: PBMCs. V gene TRBV28 combines with J gene TRBJ2-7; no clear D gene. CDR3 sequence reads: CASSLNPGYEQYF. In DNA, the CDR3 is TGTGCCAGCAGTCTAAACCCAGGTTACGAGCAGTACTTC.